The 25 T cell receptor beta chains below all came from one sample that was sequenced in a study of blood T cell repertoires in COVID-19. The repertoire was sequenced with immunoSEQ multiplex PCR; TCRdb's copy has only in-frame clones and lacks some. This sample yields fewer than 300,000 clones, of which around 85% are seen a single time; 2% to 3% belongs to the top ten. The specimen sequenced was PBMCs or T cells enriched from blood (not recorded which). The receptor source for this set is a woman aged 45-60 years who had recovered from COVID-19.

The chain couples TRBV28 to TRBJ1-5; D may be TRBD1 (6 bases). CDR3 length: 17 residues. Germline CDR1 MDHEN, CDR2 SYDVKM. Trimming took off 5 bases at V and 3 bases at J, with 20 bases between the two ends. CDR3 sequence: CASSGGSTGSFNQPQHF. CDR3 in DNA: TGTGCCAGCAGTGGAGGCTCGACAGGATCATTCAATCAGCCCCAGCATTTT. The full variable domain, its missing parts supplied by reference TRBV28 and TRBJ1-5, is DVKVTQSSRYLVKRTGEKVFLECVQDMDHENMFWYRQDPGLGLRLIYFSYDVKMKEKGDIPEGYSVSREKKERFSLILESASTNQTSMYLCASSGGSTGSFNQPQHFGDGTRLSIL.

The genes are TRBV4-3 and TRBJ2-7, with D possibly being TRBD2 (6 bases). CDR3 length equals 19 residues. From germline, CDR1 is LGHNA and CDR2 YSLEER. Trimming shortened V by 0 bases and J by 0 bases, and 21 bases separated the two germline ends. CDR3 protein: CASSQDSEAMAGTSYEQYF. CDR3 DNA sequence: TGCGCCAGCAGCCAAGACTCCGAAGCCATGGCGGGAACCTCCTACGAGCAGTACTTC.

The chain combines TRBV18 with TRBJ1-1; 7 bases agree with TRBD1. The CDR3 contains 14 residues. V was pared by 8 bases and J by 1 base, with 7 bases of the junction left unmatched. In germline, CDR1 is KGHSH, CDR2 LQKENI. The CDR3 protein is CASQRDRQNTEAFF. The CDR3 DNA follows: TGTGCCAGCCAAAGGGACAGACAGAACACTGAAGCTTTCTTT.

This chain uses TRBV6-5 with TRBJ1-4; 8 bases are shared with TRBD1. V trimming: 5 bases; J trimming: 8 bases; junction bases outside the gene matches: 10. Germline V gene data show CDR1 as MNHEY and CDR2 as SVGAGI. The CDR3 has 15 amino acids. The CDR3 bases are TGTGCCAGCAGTCTCGGACAGGGTAGTCGAGAAAAACTGTTTTTT. As protein: CASSLGQGSREKLFF.

The chain has TRBV7-8 and TRBJ1-2; 8 positions match TRBD1. The V gene's germline CDR1 is SGHVS and CDR2 FQNEAQ. V was pared by 0 bases and J by 4 bases, with 7 bases of the junction left unmatched. The length of the CDR3 is 16 residues. CDR3 DNA: TGTGCCAGCAGCTTAGCGGGGTATACAGGGGGCTATGGCTACACCTTC. This codes for CASSLAGYTGGYGYTF.

This chain connects TRBV7-2 to TRBJ2-1; weak D call: TRBD2 (6 bases). This CDR3 comprises 15 residues. Trimming took 2 bases from V and 8 from J, leaving 16 bases between them. In germline, CDR1 is SGHTA, CDR2 FQGNSA. CDR3 nucleotides: TGTGCCAGCAGCTTATCGGGGCGGGGTATCGATGAGCAGTTCTTC. It encodes CASSLSGRGIDEQFF.

Written as DNA, the CDR3 is TGTGCCAGCAGCTTAAAGACAGGAGCCTACGAGCAGTACTTC. Amino acid sequence: CASSLKTGAYEQYF. The chain joins TRBV3-1 (or the pseudogene TRBV3-2) to TRBJ2-7, with TRBD1 as a possible D gene (6 bases). The CDR3 is 14 amino acids. CDR1 is LGHDT, CDR2 YNNKEL, per germline (reference sequence). Trimming removed 5 bases from V and 2 bases from J, with 13 bases in between.

This sequence joins TRBV5-1 and TRBJ1-5; D is possibly TRBD1 (6 bases). The germline V and J ends were trimmed by 3 bases and 3 bases, with 13 bases remaining between them. The CDR3 consists of 15 residues. Looked up from germline, CDR1 is SGHRS and CDR2 is YFSETQ. DNA of the CDR3: TGCGCCAGCAGCTATTCGGGACAACCCAATCAGCCCCAGCATTTT. Translation: CASSYSGQPNQPQHF.

This clone is a singleton in its sample. V usage is TRBV2 and J usage is TRBJ1-1, with D maybe TRBD1 (6 bases). The germline V and J ends were trimmed by 2 bases and 9 bases, with 13 bases remaining between them. Per the germline V gene, CDR1 is SNHLY and CDR2 is FYNNEI. The CDR3 has 13 residues. CDR3 coding DNA: TGTGCCAGCAGTGAATTGGTGACAGGAAAAGCTTTCTTT. It translates to CASSELVTGKAFF.

V gene TRBV7-9 combines with J gene TRBJ1-3, with 10 bases aligning to TRBD1. Germline lookup yields CDR1 SEHNR and CDR2 FQNEAQ (reference sequence). J gave up 2 bases and V 0 bases, and 4 bases lay outside the gene matches. The CDR3 is 17 amino acids. This CDR3 reads CASSLAGTGVTGNTIYF. CDR3 DNA: TGTGCCAGCAGCTTAGCGGGGACAGGGGTCACTGGAAACACCATATATTTT.

This clone was counted a single time. The chain combines TRBV10-3 with TRBJ2-5, with 11 bases that match TRBD1. Trimming removed 6 bases from V and 0 bases from J; junction bases left unmatched: 3. The CDR3 runs 15 residues. Germline CDR1 reads ENHRY; CDR2 reads SYGVKD. As DNA, the CDR3 is TGTGCCATCAGGGGGGACAGGGGGGACCAAGAGACCCAGTACTTC. As protein: CAIRGDRGDQETQYF.

The chain employs TRBV10-3 and TRBJ2-1, with TRBD2 matching 7 bases. Germline CDR1 ENHRY, CDR2 SYGVKD. CDR3 length equals 13 residues. V gave up 2 bases and J gave up 8 bases; unmatched junction bases: 3. Written as DNA, the CDR3 is TGTGCCATCAGTGAGCCGCTAGCGGATGAGCAGTTCTTC. Encoded protein: CAISEPLADEQFF.

The table lists this clone with a few counts. The V gene is TRBV15, the J gene TRBJ1-4, with 10 bases fitting TRBD1. V lost 0 bases and J lost 6; bases outside the gene matches: 4. This CDR3 has 16 residues. From germline, CDR1 is LNHNV and CDR2 YYDKDF (reference sequence). This chain's CDR3 is CATSRDSGTGDEKLFF. CDR3 in DNA: TGTGCCACCAGCAGAGATTCCGGGACAGGGGATGAAAAACTGTTTTTT.

This clone was counted a few times. The chain uses TRBV7-2 and TRBJ1-6; possible D gene TRBD1, 5 bases. The V end was cut by 5 bases, the J end by 8 bases, with 13 bases between. Germline V gene lookup returns CDR1 SGHTA and CDR2 FQGNSA. The CDR3 is made up of 14 amino acids. This CDR3 reads CASSQTPGDSPLHF. CDR3 in DNA: TGTGCCAGCAGCCAGACCCCGGGGGATTCACCCCTCCACTTT.

The DNA of the CDR3 is TGTGCCAGCAGTGGGGGCCGCGCGATCTATGGCTACACCTTC. This codes for CASSGGRAIYGYTF. This chain uses TRBV6-2 or TRBV6-3 with TRBJ1-2, with D possibly matching TRBD1 (6 bases). CDR1 is MNHEY, CDR2 SVGEGT, per germline. V lost 5 bases and J lost 4, with 14 bases in between. This CDR3 is built from 14 residues.

V is TRBV3-1 (or the pseudogene TRBV3-2) and J is TRBJ1-5, with D tentatively TRBD1 (6 bases). Germline CDR1 and CDR2: LGHDT and YNNKEL (reference sequence). The CDR3 sequence is 13 residues long. Trimming took 4 bases from V and 2 from J, leaving 6 bases between them. As DNA, the CDR3 is TGTGCCAGCAGCCGGACAGGCAATCAGCCCCAGCATTTT. Translation: CASSRTGNQPQHF.

The J gene is TRBJ2-1, the V gene TRBV29-1; 15 nucleotides agree with TRBD2. The CDR3 length is 16 residues. Looked up from germline, CDR1 is SQVTM and CDR2 is ANQGSEA. V shed 5 bases, J shed 4 bases, and the junction held 6 bases outside the gene matches. This chain's CDR3 is CSVTGLAGGGYNEQFF. For the CDR3, the DNA is TGCAGCGTTACAGGACTAGCGGGAGGGGGGTACAATGAGCAGTTCTTC.

The rearrangement joins TRBV28 to TRBJ1-5; 8 nucleotides agree with TRBD1. There are 13 residues in the CDR3. The germline V gene encodes CDR1 MDHEN and CDR2 SYDVKM. Trimming at V came to 7 bases and at J to 4 bases, leaving 3 bases not matched to a gene. The CDR3 region is CASTGGWNQPQHF. DNA for the CDR3: TGTGCCAGCACAGGGGGCTGGAATCAGCCCCAGCATTTT. Together with reference TRBV28 and TRBJ1-5, the CDR3 gives the full variable domain: DVKVTQSSRYLVKRTGEKVFLECVQDMDHENMFWYRQDPGLGLRLIYFSYDVKMKEKGDIPEGYSVSREKKERFSLILESASTNQTSMYLCASTGGWNQPQHFGDGTRLSIL.

V gene TRBV18 combines with J gene TRBJ2-3, with D tentatively TRBD2 (5 bases). Germline V lookup: CDR1 KGHSH, CDR2 LQKENI. The CDR3 has 12 amino acids. Trimming removed 8 bases from V and 2 bases from J, with 8 bases in between. Here the CDR3 reads CASPGDTDTQYF. The DNA of the CDR3 is TGTGCCAGCCCCGGGGACACAGATACGCAGTATTTT.

This rearrangement joins TRBV11-2 to TRBJ1-6; 8 positions match TRBD1. V shed 2 bases and J 5 bases; nucleotides not matched to a gene: 2. CDR3 length: 15 amino acids. In germline, CDR1 is SGHAT, CDR2 FQNNGV. The CDR3 protein is CASSLQGADNSPLHF. In DNA form, the CDR3 reads TGTGCCAGCAGCTTACAGGGGGCTGATAATTCACCCCTCCACTTT. The whole variable domain, remainder taken from reference TRBV11-2 and TRBJ1-6, is EAGVAQSPRYKIIEKRQSVAFWCNPISGHATLYWYQQILGQGPKLLIQFQNNGVVDDSQLPKDRFSAERLKGVDSTLKIQPAKLEDSAVYLCASSLQGADNSPLHFGNGTRLTVT.

This chain links TRBV4-1 with TRBJ2-7; perhaps TRBD2 as D (6 bases). CDR3 length: 15 residues. Trimming took 3 bases from V and 0 from J, leaving 12 bases between them. CDR1 and CDR2 (germline): MGHRA, YSYEKL. CDR3 coding DNA: TGCGCCAGCAGCCAGGGACTTCTCCCCTCCTACGAGCAGTACTTC. Translating it yields CASSQGLLPSYEQYF.

The chain links TRBV7-9 to TRBJ2-1, with TRBD1 identical over 7 bases. V shed 6 bases, J shed 7 bases, and the junction held 3 bases outside the gene matches. The CDR3 totals 12 residues. Looked up from germline, CDR1 is SEHNR and CDR2 is FQNEAQ (reference sequence). The CDR3 region has the DNA TGTGCCAGCAGTAGACAGGGAAATGAGCAGTTCTTC. Its protein is CASSRQGNEQFF.

This chain joins TRBV11-3 and TRBJ1-3, with D perhaps matching TRBD1 (5 bases). The CDR3 is made up of 14 amino acids. Germline lookup yields CDR1 SGHNT and CDR2 YENEEA. The V end lost 5 bases, the J end lost 1 base, and 9 bases lay between the germline ends. The CDR3 region is CASSRGGSGNTIYF. The CDR3 DNA reads TGTGCCAGCAGCCGCGGGGGTTCTGGAAACACCATATATTTT.

The chain recombines TRBV11-2 with TRBJ1-1, with TRBD1 as a possible D gene (6 bases). Per the germline V gene, CDR1 is SGHAT and CDR2 is FQNNGV. The V and J ends lost 3 bases and 4 bases respectively, with 18 bases between them. The CDR3 loop spans 16 amino acids. The CDR3 bases are TGTGCCAGCAGCTTGATCTTGACAGGCGGGCCCACTGAAGCTTTCTTT. It is translated as CASSLILTGGPTEAFF.

The CDR3 DNA reads TGTGCCAGCAGTTACTGGGGCGACACTGAAGCTTTCTTT. This gives the protein CASSYWGDTEAFF. The rearrangement uses TRBV12-3 or TRBV12-4 and TRBJ1-1; weak D call: TRBD1 (5 bases). V lost 4 bases and J 3 bases, leaving 9 bases between the germline ends. CDR3 length: 13 residues.